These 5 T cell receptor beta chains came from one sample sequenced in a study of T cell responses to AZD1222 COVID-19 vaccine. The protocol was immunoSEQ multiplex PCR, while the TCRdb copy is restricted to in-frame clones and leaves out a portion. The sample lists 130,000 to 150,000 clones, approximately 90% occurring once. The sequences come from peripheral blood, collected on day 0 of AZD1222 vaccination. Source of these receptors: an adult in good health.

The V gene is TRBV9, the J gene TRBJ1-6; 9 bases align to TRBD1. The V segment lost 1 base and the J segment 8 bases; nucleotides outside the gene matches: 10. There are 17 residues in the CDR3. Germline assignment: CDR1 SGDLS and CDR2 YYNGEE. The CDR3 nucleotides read TGTGCCAGCAGCGTAACGCCCCCGGGACAGGGCGATTCACCCCTCCACTTT. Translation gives CASSVTPPGQGDSPLHF.

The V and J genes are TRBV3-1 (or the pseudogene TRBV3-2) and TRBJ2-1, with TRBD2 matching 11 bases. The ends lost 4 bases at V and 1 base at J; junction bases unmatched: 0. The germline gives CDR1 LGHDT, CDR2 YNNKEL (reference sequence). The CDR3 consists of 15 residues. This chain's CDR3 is CASSRTSGSYNEQFF. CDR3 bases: TGTGCCAGCAGCCGGACTAGCGGGTCCTACAATGAGCAGTTCTTC.

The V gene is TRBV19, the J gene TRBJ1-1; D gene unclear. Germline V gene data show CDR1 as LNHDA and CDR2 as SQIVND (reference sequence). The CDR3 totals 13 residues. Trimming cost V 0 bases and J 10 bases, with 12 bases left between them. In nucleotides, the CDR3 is TGTGCCAGTAGTATAGATAATCCCGTCGGAGCTTTCTTT. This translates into CASSIDNPVGAFF. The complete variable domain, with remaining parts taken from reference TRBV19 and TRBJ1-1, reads DGGITQSPKYLFRKEGQNVTLSCEQNLNHDAMYWYRQDPGQGLRLIYYSQIVNDFQKGDIAEGYSVSREKKESFPLTVTSAQKNPTAFYLCASSIDNPVGAFFGQGTRLTVV.

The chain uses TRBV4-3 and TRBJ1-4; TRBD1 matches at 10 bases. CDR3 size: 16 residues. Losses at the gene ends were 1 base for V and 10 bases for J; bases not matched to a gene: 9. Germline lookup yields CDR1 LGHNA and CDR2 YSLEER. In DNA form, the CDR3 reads TGCGCCAGCAGCCAAGTCGTCGGGACAGGGGACGGAAAACTGTTTTTT. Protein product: CASSQVVGTGDGKLFF.

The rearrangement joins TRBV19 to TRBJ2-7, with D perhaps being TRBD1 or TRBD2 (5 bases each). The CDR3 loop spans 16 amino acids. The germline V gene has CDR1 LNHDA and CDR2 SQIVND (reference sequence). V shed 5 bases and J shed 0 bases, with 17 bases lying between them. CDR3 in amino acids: CASSPRTARGSYEQYF. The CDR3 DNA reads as TGTGCCAGTAGTCCTAGGACCGCGAGGGGCTCCTACGAGCAGTACTTC.